This is a list of T cell receptor beta chains from one sample in a study of patients and donors after allogeneic stem cell transplantation. TCRdb re-analysed the RT-PCR reads in MiXCR, keeping a single row per CDR3 protein. Among about 400,000 distinct CDR3 sequences, roughly 17% were seen once, and the ten largest hold less than 9.5%. Sequenced input: blood, either unsorted or a sorted T cell fraction (not recorded which). These receptors were obtained from a human donor who was either an allogeneic HSCT recipient or a stem cell or donor lymphocyte infusion donor (not recorded which). It is not recorded whose cells these are; they may come from a transplant donor. CDR3s include the opening cysteine and the closing phenylalanine or tryptophan. Fields, in order: clone size, J gene, V gene, D gene, CDR3 protein, CDR3 DNA. A D gene is named only where the DNA matches it firmly. Some rows have no size entry. The others give once, few or many, or a class for an expanded clone.

>few|TRBJ2-7|TRBV7-2|TRBD2
CASSRSREGEQYF
TGTGCCAGCAGCCGAAGCAGGGAGGGAGAGCAGTACTTC
>.|TRBJ2-7|TRBV27|.
CASSTGRDEQYF
TGTGCCAGCAGCACGGGACGGGACGAGCAGTACTTC
>.|TRBJ2-2|TRBV5-6|TRBD1
CASSSPGQISGELFF
TGTGCCAGCAGCTCACCGGGACAGATTTCCGGGGAGCTGTTTTTT
>.|TRBJ1-1|TRBV7-6|.
CASSPLAGVRTEAFF
TGTGCCAGCAGCCCCCTGGCAGGGGTCCGCACTGAAGCTTTCTTT
>few|TRBJ2-7|TRBV5-1|.
CASNGGSSYEQYF
TGCGCCAGCAACGGAGGCAGCTCCTACGAGCAGTACTTC
>many|TRBJ2-2|TRBV4-3|.
CASSQDLAAAGELFF
TGCGCCAGCAGCCAAGATCTTGCCGCGGCCGGGGAGCTGTTTTTT
>.|TRBJ1-1|TRBV15|TRBD1
CATSSYRGAFF
TGTGCCACCAGCTCTTACAGGGGTGCTTTCTTT
>.|TRBJ1-1|TRBV6-1|.
CASSELGLLEAFF
TGTGCCAGCAGTGAATTAGGACTCCTCGAAGCTTTCTTT
>.|TRBJ2-5|TRBV5-1|.
CASSRFNREETQYF
TGCGCCAGCAGCCGATTCAACAGGGAAGAGACCCAGTACTTC
>many|TRBJ2-7|TRBV9|.
CASSVAPTVYEQYF
TGTGCCAGCAGCGTAGCCCCGACAGTCTACGAGCAGTACTTC
>many|TRBJ2-1|TRBV29-1|TRBD2
CSAIYRGLAGPSSYNEQFF
TGCAGCGCCATTTATAGGGGACTAGCGGGTCCGAGCTCCTACAATGAGCAGTTCTTC
>.|TRBJ2-1|TRBV4-1|.
CASSQDLGGRVDNEQFF
TGCGCCAGCAGCCAAGATCTTGGAGGGAGAGTGGATAATGAGCAGTTCTTC
>.|TRBJ2-1|TRBV12-3/TRBV12-4|.
CASSFLTDYNEQFF
TGTGCCAGCAGTTTTTTAACGGATTACAATGAGCAGTTCTTC
>many|TRBJ1-5|TRBV12-3/TRBV12-4|TRBD1
CASSTGTGSKGNQPQHF
TGTGCCAGCAGCACCGGGACAGGGTCGAAGGGCAATCAGCCCCAGCATTTT
>.|TRBJ2-3|TRBV27|TRBD2
CASSLVAGGFTDTQYF
TGTGCCAGCAGTTTAGTGGCGGGGGGGTTCACAGATACGCAGTATTTT
>few|TRBJ2-7|TRBV2|TRBD1
CADRGSDEQYF
TGTGCCGACAGGGGATCCGACGAGCAGTACTTC
>few|TRBJ1-3|TRBV12-3/TRBV12-4|TRBD1
CASSLGQGAGNTIYF
TGTGCCAGCAGTTTGGGACAGGGGGCTGGAAACACCATATATTTT
>many|TRBJ2-7|TRBV3-1|.
CASSQYSSNEQYF
TGTGCCAGCAGCCAGTATAGCTCCAACGAGCAGTACTTC